Listed below are T cell receptor beta chains from one sample, sequenced in a study of early T cells in non-severe SARS-CoV-2 infection. Using its own MiXCR run on the 5' RACE reads, TCRdb lists one record per CDR3 protein. The sample holds approximately 33,000 distinct CDR3 sequences, less than 6.5% seen once. The sample consisted of whole blood. Receptor source: an adult who was a healthcare worker with PCR-confirmed SARS-CoV-2 infection or an uninfected control (not recorded which). Both conserved end residues are part of each CDR3.

TRBV27	TRBJ1-1	14	CASSSRERATEAFF
TRBV30	TRBJ1-1	16	CAWSVPRQPRSTEAFF
TRBV6-1	TRBJ1-1	12	CASSERQVEAFF
TRBV6-5	TRBJ2-2	16	CASSESGMGNTGELFF
TRBV29-1	TRBJ2-3	13	CSVGWPSTDTQYF
TRBV6-7	TRBJ2-7	14	CASRREGRSYEQYF
TRBV12-3/TRBV12-4	TRBJ2-1	16	CASSGGTSLSYNEQFF
TRBV5-6	TRBJ1-1	13	CASSLTANTEAFF
TRBV10-2	TRBJ2-3	12	CATSQGADTQYF
TRBV7-6	TRBJ1-1	15	CASSLAVGPPTEAFF
TRBV7-9	TRBJ2-1	14	CASSLEGLANEQFF
TRBV19	TRBJ1-5	13	CASSIAALQPQHF
TRBV5-1	TRBJ2-2	16	CASSLGGRSNTGELFF
TRBV2	TRBJ2-3	13	CASSGDYTDTQYF
TRBV29-1	TRBJ2-3	12	CSVRTGTDTQYF
TRBV5-7	TRBJ1-2	13	CASSLGQRDGYTF
TRBV6-2/TRBV6-3	TRBJ1-6	14	CASSYRRGLSPLHF
TRBV3-1	TRBJ2-1	14	CASSPRASANEQFF
TRBV6-6	TRBJ2-7	13	CASSKVGAYEQYF
TRBV20-1	TRBJ2-7	13	CSAPPGASYEQYF
TRBV28	TRBJ1-6	16	CASSLARTGPFSPLHF
TRBV24-1	TRBJ1-2	14	CATSDPGQSYGYTF
TRBV5-1	TRBJ2-3	14	CASRLAGDTDTQYF
TRBV11-2	TRBJ1-1	13	CASSDTVNTEAFF
TRBV11-1	TRBJ2-6	15	CASSYLGIGANVLTF
TRBV12-3/TRBV12-4	TRBJ2-1	15	CASSLGSRIYNEQFF
TRBV29-1	TRBJ1-2	13	CSVVTTGAYGYTF
TRBV2	TRBJ2-1	14	CASTGLAAQLEQFF
TRBV7-9	TRBJ2-1	16	CASSLGYQRSDNEQFF
TRBV7-9	TRBJ2-2	13	CASSIGATGELFF
TRBV6-5	TRBJ2-7	12	CASRSDGYEQYF
TRBV11-2	TRBJ2-2	15	CASSWDRVNTGELFF
TRBV18	TRBJ2-7	16	CASSPREATGSGEQYF
TRBV7-6	TRBJ1-1	16	CASSLARNRRNTEAFF
TRBV11-2	TRBJ2-1	15	CASSLQGYSYNEQFF
TRBV7-9	TRBJ1-4	15	CASSLGEHSGEKLFF
TRBV20-1	TRBJ2-1	14	CSARDGTTYNEQFF
TRBV20-1	TRBJ2-7	13	CSALGGNSYEQYF
TRBV30	TRBJ1-1	12	CAWSVGPRAGFF
TRBV28	TRBJ2-7	11	CASSWGYEQYF
TRBV5-1	TRBJ1-3	17	CASSLGSSGASGNTIYF
TRBV20-1	TRBJ2-1	14	CSAEDSSVRYEQFF
TRBV7-2	TRBJ1-2	13	CASSLDRTYGYTF
TRBV28	TRBJ1-5	9	CAIGVTQHF
TRBV6-1	TRBJ1-1	15	CASSEYTDTGTEAFF
TRBV29-1	TRBJ1-1	15	CSVDMTGGTGTEAFF
TRBV12-3/TRBV12-4	TRBJ2-1	13	CASSYRSSGEQFF
TRBV5-1	TRBJ2-7	14	CASNARGRPYEQYF
TRBV12-3/TRBV12-4	TRBJ2-1	15	CASSFGQGRYNEQFF